This passage covers 19 T cell receptor beta chains from one sample sequenced in a study of cytomegalovirus exposure and HLA in healthy donors. The study ran its PCR with 60 Vbeta and 13 Jbeta primers. Some clones are missing from TCRdb's copy, which holds only in-frame ones; the method was immunoSEQ multiplex PCR. The data hold around 140,000 clones, with approximately 72% observed a single time. Sample: PBMCs. The receptors were sampled from a woman aged 55-70 years in good health and CMV-seronegative.

The sample holds a few counts of this clone. The rearrangement uses TRBV7-9 and TRBJ2-7, with a tentative D call TRBD2 (7 bases). Trimming pared 1 base from V and 7 bases from J, leaving 17 bases between. The CDR3 sequence is 15 residues long. From germline, CDR1 is SEHNR and CDR2 FQNEAQ (reference sequence). The CDR3 DNA follows: TGTGCCAGCAGCTTAGTCGTGGGGGCGGGAGAAGAGCAGTACTTC. This translates into CASSLVVGAGEEQYF.

The J gene is TRBJ2-5, the V gene TRBV7-9, with 11 bases lining up with TRBD1. The CDR3 sequence is 14 residues long. Germline-derived CDR1 and CDR2 are SEHNR and FQNEAQ (reference sequence). Germline trimming cut 5 bases from V and 5 bases from J; bases unmatched to any gene: 4. The CDR3 DNA sequence: TGTGCCAGCAGCCTCCGGGACAGGGGGGAGACCCAGTACTTC. It specifies CASSLRDRGETQYF.

This clone appeared a few times. The chain employs TRBV28 and TRBJ2-7; D remains unclear. This CDR3 comprises 13 residues. V was pared by 6 bases and J by 1 base, with 10 bases between. CDR1 is MDHEN, CDR2 SYDVKM, per germline. The DNA for the CDR3 is TGTGCCAGCAGCCAGGCAGTTTCCTACGAGCAGTACTTC. Amino acids: CASSQAVSYEQYF.

This clone was recorded a few times. The DNA for the CDR3 is TGCGCCAGCAGCCAAGGGACAAATGAGCAGTTCTTC. It is translated as CASSQGTNEQFF. The genes are TRBV5-1 and TRBJ2-1, with D perhaps TRBD1 (6 bases). Trimming took off 4 bases at V and 7 bases at J, with 9 bases between the two ends. CDR3 length: 12 residues. CDR1 is SGHRS and CDR2 is YFSETQ in the germline V gene. Combining the CDR3 with reference TRBV5-1 and TRBJ2-1 gives the whole variable domain KAGVTQTPRYLIKTRGQQVTLSCSPISGHRSVSWYQQTPGQGLQFLFEYFSETQRNKGNFPGRFSGRQFSNSRSEMNVSTLELGDSALYLCASSQGTNEQFFGPGTRLTVL.

As DNA, the CDR3 is TGTGCCAGCAGCTCACCGGGACAGCTCTACTCTGGAAACACCATATATTTT. Translation: CASSSPGQLYSGNTIYF. This chain connects TRBV11-2 to TRBJ1-3, with TRBD1 identical over 7 bases. The CDR3 sequence is 17 residues long. V shed 4 bases and J 0 bases; nucleotides not matched to a gene: 9. In germline, CDR1 is SGHAT, CDR2 FQNNGV. The entire variable domain, with the rest obtained from reference TRBV11-2 and TRBJ1-3, is as follows: EAGVAQSPRYKIIEKRQSVAFWCNPISGHATLYWYQQILGQGPKLLIQFQNNGVVDDSQLPKDRFSAERLKGVDSTLKIQPAKLEDSAVYLCASSSPGQLYSGNTIYFGEGSWLTVV.

The chain couples TRBV9 to TRBJ2-1; 8 bases fit TRBD1. The CDR3 is made up of 15 amino acids. CDR1 SGDLS and CDR2 YYNGEE come from the germline V gene. V shed 4 bases, J shed 3 bases, and the junction held 6 bases outside the gene matches. CDR3 in DNA: TGTGCCAGCAGCCAGGGACAGGTAATCTACAATGAGCAGTTCTTC. It codes for CASSQGQVIYNEQFF.

V is TRBV9 and J is TRBJ2-3; a possible D gene is TRBD1 (5 bases). Germline V gene sequence: CDR1 SGDLS, CDR2 YYNGEE. Trimming shortened V by 0 bases and J by 0 bases, and 11 bases separated the two germline ends. This CDR3 is built from 16 residues. CDR3 DNA: TGTGCCAGCAGCGTAGTCGGCAGGGCTAGCACAGATACGCAGTATTTT. As protein: CASSVVGRASTDTQYF.

The chain carries TRBV9 and TRBJ2-5, with a tentative D call TRBD2 (7 bases). The CDR3 has 16 residues. V was trimmed by 0 bases and J by 2 bases, leaving 14 bases between them. Germline lookup yields CDR1 SGDLS and CDR2 YYNGEE. CDR3 in amino acids: CASSVEGDYPQETQYF. The CDR3 bases are TGTGCCAGCAGCGTAGAGGGGGACTACCCACAAGAGACCCAGTACTTC.

This rearrangement joins TRBV28 to TRBJ2-3, with a tentative D call TRBD1 (6 bases). This CDR3 is 17 amino acids long. Germline CDR1 and CDR2: MDHEN and SYDVKM. Trimming cost V 2 bases and J 1 base, with 16 bases left between them. CDR3 in amino acids: CASSLGPRDTRTDTQYF. The CDR3 coding sequence is TGTGCCAGCAGTTTAGGTCCCCGGGACACTCGCACAGATACGCAGTATTTT.

This clone was seen more than once but under ten times. The gene calls are TRBV11-2 and TRBJ2-3, with TRBD2 identical over 8 bases. Trimming at V came to 4 bases and at J to 3 bases, leaving 3 bases not matched to a gene. CDR1 SGHAT and CDR2 FQNNGV come from the germline V gene. The CDR3 runs to 14 residues. The CDR3 protein is CASSYGGGTDTQYF. Here the CDR3 DNA reads TGTGCCAGCAGCTACGGGGGGGGGACAGATACGCAGTATTTT.

This sequence joins TRBV5-1 and TRBJ1-4; D possibly corresponds to TRBD1 (5 bases). V was cut by 0 bases and J by 8 bases, with 11 bases left in between. The CDR3 extends over 14 amino acids. Germline V gene lookup returns CDR1 SGHRS and CDR2 YFSETQ. The CDR3 DNA sequence: TGCGCCAGCAGCTTGGGGCAGGGAAGAGAAAAACTGTTTTTT. Translating gives CASSLGQGREKLFF.

V is TRBV7-8 and J is TRBJ1-4; no definite D call. The CDR3 sequence is 16 residues long. V lost 4 bases to trimming and J lost 4 bases, with 16 bases between them. CDR1 and CDR2 (germline): SGHVS, FQNEAQ. DNA of the CDR3: TGTGCCAGCAGCTCCGAACTGACAAGTAATAATGAAAAACTGTTTTTT. This encodes CASSSELTSNNEKLFF. Complete variable domain (other parts from reference TRBV7-8 and TRBJ1-4): GAGVSQSPRYKVAKRGQDVALRCDPISGHVSLFWYQQALGQGPEFLTYFQNEAQLDKSGLPSDRFFAERPEGSVSTLKIQRTQQEDSAVYLCASSSELTSNNEKLFFGSGTQLSVL.

This clone showed up just a few times. The J gene is TRBJ2-7, the V gene TRBV2, with 7 bases identical to TRBD1. The CDR3 totals 14 residues. V was pared by 4 bases and J by 7 bases, with 10 bases of the junction left unmatched. The V gene's germline CDR1 is SNHLY and CDR2 FYNNEI. In DNA form, the CDR3 reads TGTGCCAGCAGTGTCGTTAGGGGGCGTCGGGAGCAGTACTTC. This translates into CASSVVRGRREQYF.

This clone was observed a handful of times. The V call is TRBV6-1, the J call TRBJ1-1, with D unclear. The germline V gene has CDR1 MNHNS and CDR2 SASEGT. With 6 bases removed from V and 7 bases from J, the gap between germline ends came to 15 bases. The CDR3 has 13 amino acids. In DNA, the CDR3 is TGTGCCAGCAGACCCTTAACGCCAGATGAAGCTTTCTTT. This sequence encodes CASRPLTPDEAFF.

The chain couples TRBV4-3 to TRBJ1-6; no firm D call. The CDR3 consists of 13 residues. The germline V gene encodes CDR1 LGHNA and CDR2 YSLEER. Trimming left V 0 bases short and J 8 bases short, with 5 bases between. CDR3: CASSQDRDSPLHF. CDR3 sequence (DNA): TGCGCCAGCAGCCAAGATAGAGATTCACCCCTCCACTTT.

CDR3: CASSPGPFQAKNIQYF. CDR3 coding DNA: TGTGCCAGCAGTCCAGGGCCCTTTCAAGCCAAAAACATTCAGTACTTC. The chain has TRBV6-6 and TRBJ2-4; perhaps TRBD1 as D (5 bases). Germline assignment: CDR1 MNHNY and CDR2 SVGAGI (reference sequence). The CDR3 sequence is 16 residues long. Between the trimmed V and J ends, which lost 5 bases and 0 bases, there was a span of 14 bases.

V gene TRBV28 combines with J gene TRBJ2-7; 9 nucleotides align to TRBD1. The V gene's germline CDR1 is MDHEN and CDR2 SYDVKM. The CDR3 loop spans 14 amino acids. V was pared by 6 bases and J by 6 bases, with 9 bases of the junction left unmatched. The CDR3 protein is CASRTGTGTFEQYF. CDR3 DNA: TGTGCCAGCAGAACCGGGACAGGGACCTTCGAGCAGTACTTC.

This clone occurred once. The rearrangement uses TRBV18 and TRBJ1-3, with D unclear. This CDR3 spans 16 amino acids. Germline V gene sequence: CDR1 KGHSH, CDR2 LQKENI. V shed 4 bases and J shed 0 bases, with 13 bases lying between them. The CDR3, as DNA: TGTGCCAGCTCACTGGCAGGCGAACACTCTGGAAACACCATATATTTT. It yields the protein CASSLAGEHSGNTIYF.

This chain connects TRBV9 to TRBJ1-2, with D perhaps matching TRBD1 (5 bases). The germline V gene has CDR1 SGDLS and CDR2 YYNGEE. Trimming took 3 bases from V and 8 from J, leaving 11 bases between them. The CDR3 is made up of 12 amino acids. The CDR3 DNA follows: TGTGCCAGCAGCGACACAGGAGTAGGCTACACCTTC. Amino acids: CASSDTGVGYTF.